The 27 T cell receptor beta chains listed next were all sequenced from one sample in a study of neurological immune-mediated disorders. TCRdb re-analysed the 5' RACE reads in MiXCR, keeping a single row per CDR3 protein. The repertoire holds 50,000 or so distinct CDR3 sequences, with around 4% as singletons. Sequenced: PBMCs. These receptors were collected from a man aged 60-69 years with multiple sclerosis.

Ten or more counts support this clonotype. This chain uses TRBV20-1 with TRBJ2-3; D uncertain. The CDR3 runs to 14 residues. V dropped 0 bases and J dropped 2 bases, with 9 bases sitting between them. Per the germline V gene, CDR1 is DFQATT and CDR2 is SNEGSKA (reference sequence). The CDR3 protein is CSARDVVSTDTQYF. The CDR3 DNA reads as TGCAGTGCTAGAGATGTGGTTTCCACAGATACGCAGTATTTT.

This clonotype was seen many times. The chain links TRBV29-1 to TRBJ2-1, with a tentative D call TRBD1 (5 bases). Trimming pared 3 bases from V and 4 bases from J, leaving 10 bases between. The CDR3 is 13 amino acids. Germline V gene sequence: CDR1 SQVTM, CDR2 ANQGSEA. The CDR3 here is CSVDRTLYNEQFF. DNA of the CDR3: TGCAGCGTTGATAGGACACTATACAATGAGCAGTTCTTC.

This clonotype was recorded many times. This chain joins TRBV12-3 or TRBV12-4 and TRBJ2-7; TRBD2 aligns across 9 bases. The CDR3 is made up of 15 amino acids. The trim removed 3 bases at V and 3 bases at J, leaving 6 bases unmatched. CDR3 in amino acids: CASSFPSGTIYEQYF. CDR3 sequence (DNA): TGTGCCAGCAGTTTCCCTAGCGGGACCATCTACGAGCAGTACTTC.

Many counts were recorded for this clonotype. The V call is TRBV7-2, the J call TRBJ2-1, with unresolved D. The CDR3 loop spans 16 amino acids. V was pared by 4 bases and J by 0 bases, with 13 bases between. Germline-derived CDR1 and CDR2 are SGHTA and FQGNSA. This CDR3 is CASSSLLTISYNEQFF. DNA for the CDR3: TGTGCCAGCAGCTCCCTATTGACGATCTCCTACAATGAGCAGTTCTTC.

This clonotype was observed many times. The chain is built from TRBV20-1 and TRBJ2-7; weak D call: TRBD2 (6 bases). CDR1 and CDR2 from the germline V gene are DFQATT and SNEGSKA (reference sequence). V was trimmed by 2 bases and J by 5 bases, leaving 13 bases between them. The CDR3 is 13 amino acids. DNA of the CDR3: TGCAGTGCTAGAACGAGCGGGTCCAACGAGCAGTACTTC. It yields the protein CSARTSGSNEQYF.

This clonotype showed up many times. The CDR3 is CATSRPGTAGYTF. The CDR3 DNA reads as TGTGCCACCAGCAGACCCGGGACAGCCGGCTACACCTTC. The genes are TRBV15 and TRBJ1-2; TRBD1 matches 7 bases. Germline lookup yields CDR1 LNHNV and CDR2 YYDKDF (reference sequence). V dropped 2 bases and J dropped 8; count of bases not matched to a gene: 5. The CDR3 extends over 13 amino acids.

This clonotype was seen many times. CDR3 sequence: CASSLISRADTQYF. The CDR3 DNA follows: TGTGCCAGCAGTTTAATCTCCCGCGCAGATACGCAGTATTTT. The gene calls are TRBV27 and TRBJ2-3; D not resolved. The V end was cut by 2 bases, the J end by 4 bases, with 10 bases between. The CDR3 covers 14 residues. From germline, CDR1 is MNHEY and CDR2 SMNVEV (reference sequence).

In this sample, this clonotype turned up many times. The V gene is TRBV29-1, the J gene TRBJ1-3; 10 bases fit TRBD1. The CDR3 loop spans 13 amino acids. Germline CDR1 reads SQVTM; CDR2 reads ANQGSEA. Unmatched junction bases numbered 2, after V lost 6 bases and J lost 3 bases. CDR3 sequence reads: CSVGTGDGNTIYF. The CDR3 DNA reads TGCAGCGTGGGGACAGGGGATGGAAACACCATATATTTT.

This clonotype was seen a few times. The chain employs TRBV28 and TRBJ1-3; D is unresolved. V gave up 4 bases and J gave up 7 bases, with 2 bases separating them. The CDR3 extends over 10 amino acids. The germline gives CDR1 MDHEN, CDR2 SYDVKM. CDR3 coding DNA: TGTGCCAGCAGTTCCAACACCATATATTTT. It translates to CASSSNTIYF.

This clonotype showed up just a few times. V and J are TRBV27 and TRBJ1-1; TRBD1 agrees at 7 bases. The J segment lost 0 bases and the V segment lost 6 bases, leaving 10 bases of the junction unmatched. CDR3 length: 16 residues. Germline-derived CDR1 and CDR2 are MNHEY and SMNVEV (reference sequence). CDR3 nucleotides: TGTGCCAGCAGGCCCCCCCAGGGGGGTATGAACACTGAAGCTTTCTTT. Translation gives CASRPPQGGMNTEAFF.

This clonotype was seen a few times. This sequence joins TRBV5-1 and TRBJ2-7, with 7 bases identical to TRBD1. The CDR3 is made up of 14 amino acids. In germline, CDR1 is SGHRS, CDR2 YFSETQ. Trimming at V came to 4 bases and at J to 2 bases, leaving 6 bases not matched to a gene. As DNA, the CDR3 is TGCGCCAGCAGCCACACCGGGACAGCCTACGAGCAGTACTTC. The encoded protein is CASSHTGTAYEQYF.

This clonotype was seen many times. The rearrangement uses TRBV20-1 and TRBJ2-1; 11 nucleotides agree with TRBD2. The CDR3 loop spans 15 amino acids. The V and J ends lost 1 base and 7 bases, in that order; junction bases with no gene match: 6. Germline CDR1 reads DFQATT; CDR2 reads SNEGSKA (reference sequence). The CDR3 is CSARGGGLAANEQFF. CDR3 nucleotides: TGCAGTGCTAGAGGGGGGGGACTAGCGGCTAATGAGCAGTTCTTC.

The sample holds many counts of this clonotype. CDR3 sequence: CSAIGTRGDEQFF. The CDR3 DNA reads as TGCAGTGCTATTGGGACTAGGGGTGATGAGCAGTTCTTC. The chain carries TRBV20-1 and TRBJ2-1; TRBD2 matches at 8 bases. With 4 bases clipped from V and 8 bases from J, the junction kept 7 bases outside the gene matches. CDR1 and CDR2 from the germline V gene are DFQATT and SNEGSKA (reference sequence). The CDR3 has 13 amino acids.

Only a few counts were recorded for this clonotype. The chain's CDR3 is CSALTGNSYEQYF. In DNA form, the CDR3 reads TGCAGTGCTCTAACAGGGAATTCCTACGAGCAGTACTTC. The rearrangement joins TRBV20-1 to TRBJ2-7, with D perhaps TRBD1 (6 bases). CDR3 length equals 13 residues. The V end was cut by 5 bases, the J end by 1 base, with 12 bases between. From germline, CDR1 is DFQATT and CDR2 SNEGSKA (reference sequence).

A few counts support this clonotype. The chain combines TRBV18 with TRBJ1-2; tentative D call: TRBD1 (5 bases). The germline CDR1 and CDR2 sequences are KGHSH and LQKENI. Trimming took off 2 bases at V and 5 bases at J, with 15 bases between the two ends. The CDR3 contains 15 residues. CDR3 DNA: TGTGCCAGCTCACCATCGTGGGGCTTAGGGTATGGCTACACCTTC. This translates into CASSPSWGLGYGYTF.

This clonotype was detected many times. The gene calls are TRBV5-1 and TRBJ1-1; 7 bases map to TRBD1. Looked up from germline, CDR1 is SGHRS and CDR2 is YFSETQ. CDR3 length equals 14 residues. The J segment lost 0 bases and the V segment lost 4 bases, leaving 3 bases of the junction unmatched. The CDR3 region is CASSKGQMNTEAFF. DNA of the CDR3: TGCGCCAGCAGCAAGGGACAGATGAACACTGAAGCTTTCTTT. Full variable domain (rest looked up from reference TRBV5-1 and TRBJ1-1): KAGVTQTPRYLIKTRGQQVTLSCSPISGHRSVSWYQQTPGQGLQFLFEYFSETQRNKGNFPGRFSGRQFSNSRSEMNVSTLELGDSALYLCASSKGQMNTEAFFGQGTRLTVV.

This clonotype appeared many times. The chain uses TRBV2 and TRBJ1-2, with D uncertain. The V end was cut by 2 bases, the J end by 4 bases, with 14 bases between. This CDR3 comprises 15 residues. Germline loops: CDR1 SNHLY, CDR2 FYNNEI. Here the CDR3 DNA reads TGTGCCAGCAGTGAACGTGGGCTTTCCGGCTATGGCTACACCTTC. This codes for CASSERGLSGYGYTF.

This clonotype came up many times. V and J are TRBV20-1 and TRBJ2-3; no clear D. This CDR3 contains 15 residues. CDR1 and CDR2 from the germline V gene are DFQATT and SNEGSKA (reference sequence). V was pared by 2 bases and J by 0 bases, with 12 bases between. DNA for the CDR3: TGCAGTGCTAGAAGGTCTATTACTAGCACAGATACGCAGTATTTT. It translates to CSARRSITSTDTQYF.

This clonotype was seen only a few times. A clone one base away is much larger, so this may be a read error. Lacking the conserved final phenylalanine or tryptophan, this CDR3 likely reflects a read error. This sequence joins TRBV2 and TRBJ1-3; weak D call: TRBD1 (6 bases). There are 14 residues in the CDR3. Trimming took 8 bases from V and 1 from J, leaving 12 bases between them. Germline values: CDR1 SNHLY, CDR2 FYNNEI. As DNA, the CDR3 is TGTGCCAGCGGACTGACAGGATCTGGAAACACCATATATTGT. Translated, it gives CASGLTGSGNTIYC.

This clonotype was recorded at least ten times. V and J are TRBV7-9 and TRBJ1-2, with D perhaps matching TRBD1 (6 bases). The CDR3 totals 13 residues. Per germline, CDR1 SEHNR and CDR2 FQNEAQ (reference sequence). The germline V and J ends were trimmed by 2 bases and 7 bases, with 11 bases remaining between them. The CDR3 region is CASSLKGGTGYTF. The CDR3 DNA is TGTGCCAGCAGCTTAAAGGGGGGAACTGGCTACACCTTC.

This clonotype was found many times. The V and J genes are TRBV5-1 and TRBJ1-1; D gene ambiguous. CDR3 size: 12 residues. Deletions cut 5 bases from V and 4 bases from J, with 9 bases between. CDR1 is SGHRS and CDR2 is YFSETQ in the germline V gene. CDR3 bases: TGCGCCAGCAGACTGGGAGGCACTGAAGCTTTCTTT. It translates to CASRLGGTEAFF.

In this sample, this clonotype turned up many times. CDR3 sequence (DNA): TGTGCCAGCTCACTCGACAGGACCCAAGCTTTCTTT. This translates into CASSLDRTQAFF. V gene TRBV18 combines with J gene TRBJ1-1; TRBD1 might be the D (6 bases). The V gene's germline CDR1 is KGHSH and CDR2 LQKENI. V was clipped by 4 bases and J by 9 bases, with 12 bases between them. This CDR3 is 12 amino acids long. The full variable domain, completed using reference TRBV18 and TRBJ1-1, is NAGVMQNPRHLVRRRGQEARLRCSPMKGHSHVYWYRQLPEEGLKFMVYLQKENIIDESGMPKERFSAEFPKEGPSILRIQQVVRGDSAAYFCASSLDRTQAFFGQGTRLTVV.

This clonotype came up many times. The V and J genes are TRBV20-1 and TRBJ2-1; 7 nucleotides match TRBD1. The V gene's germline CDR1 is DFQATT and CDR2 SNEGSKA (reference sequence). V was pared by 2 bases and J by 8 bases, with 6 bases of the junction left unmatched. The CDR3 extends over 13 amino acids. This CDR3 is CSARTGTVDEQFF. CDR3 in DNA: TGCAGTGCTAGAACAGGGACAGTCGATGAGCAGTTCTTC.

The sample holds many counts of this clonotype. The V call is TRBV7-2, the J call TRBJ2-7; D is unclear. This CDR3 has 12 residues. Germline V gives CDR1 SGHTA, CDR2 FQGNSA. Trimming pared 1 base from V and 3 bases from J, leaving 4 bases between. The DNA of the CDR3 is TGTGCCAGCAGCTTAGTCGACTACGAGCAGTACTTC. Translated, it gives CASSLVDYEQYF.

This clonotype has a count of ten or more. This chain uses TRBV28 with TRBJ2-7; D perhaps matches TRBD1 (6 bases). CDR1 and CDR2 (germline): MDHEN, SYDVKM. This CDR3 is 14 amino acids long. Trimming pared 3 bases from V and 6 bases from J, leaving 15 bases between. The CDR3 here is CASSFPQGLREQYF. The DNA of the CDR3 is TGTGCCAGCAGTTTCCCACAGGGTTTGCGCGAGCAGTACTTC.

This clonotype has ten or more counts. J is TRBJ2-1 and V is TRBV5-5, with a tentative D call TRBD2 (7 bases). This CDR3 has 15 residues. V lost 2 bases to trimming and J lost 9 bases, with 18 bases between them. The germline CDR1 and CDR2 sequences are SGHKS and YYEKEE (reference sequence). CDR3 sequence reads: CASSFRAGAEGEQFF. The CDR3 nucleotides are TGTGCCAGCAGCTTCCGCGCGGGGGCCGAGGGTGAGCAGTTCTTC.

Comments on this clonotype: Germline is not matched at one junction end, which may reflect a read error. The rearrangement uses TRBV20-1 and TRBJ1-5; D might be TRBD1 (6 bases). The CDR3 has 19 residues. Per germline, CDR1 DFQATT and CDR2 SNEGSKA (reference sequence). CDR3 protein: CSARLSFNGGREGNQPQNF. CDR3 DNA: TGCAGTGCTAGGCTATCGTTTAACGGGGGGCGCGAAGGCAATCAGCCCCAGAATTTT.